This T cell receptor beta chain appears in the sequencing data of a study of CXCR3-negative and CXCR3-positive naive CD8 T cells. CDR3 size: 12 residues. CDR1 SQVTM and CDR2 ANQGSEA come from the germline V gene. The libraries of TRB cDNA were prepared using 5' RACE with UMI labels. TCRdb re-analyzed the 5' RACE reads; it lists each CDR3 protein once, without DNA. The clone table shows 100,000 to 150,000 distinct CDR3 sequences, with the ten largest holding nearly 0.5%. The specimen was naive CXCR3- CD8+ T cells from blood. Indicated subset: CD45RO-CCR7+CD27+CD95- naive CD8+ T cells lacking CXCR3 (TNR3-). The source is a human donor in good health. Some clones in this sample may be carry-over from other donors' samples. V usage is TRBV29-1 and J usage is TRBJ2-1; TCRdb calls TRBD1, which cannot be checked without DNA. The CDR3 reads CSVRGQSGEQFF.